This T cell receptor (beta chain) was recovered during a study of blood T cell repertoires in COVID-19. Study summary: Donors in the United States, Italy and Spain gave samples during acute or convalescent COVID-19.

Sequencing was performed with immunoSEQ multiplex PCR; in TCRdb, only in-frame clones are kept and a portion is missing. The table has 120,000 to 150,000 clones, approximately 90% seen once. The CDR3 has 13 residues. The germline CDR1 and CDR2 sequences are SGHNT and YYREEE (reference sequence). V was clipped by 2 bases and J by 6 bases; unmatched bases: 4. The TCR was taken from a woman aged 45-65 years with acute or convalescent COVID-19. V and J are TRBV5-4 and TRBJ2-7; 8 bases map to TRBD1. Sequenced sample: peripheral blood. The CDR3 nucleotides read TGTGCCAGCAGCTTCGGGACAGGAGGCGAGCAGTACTTC. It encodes CASSFGTGGEQYF.